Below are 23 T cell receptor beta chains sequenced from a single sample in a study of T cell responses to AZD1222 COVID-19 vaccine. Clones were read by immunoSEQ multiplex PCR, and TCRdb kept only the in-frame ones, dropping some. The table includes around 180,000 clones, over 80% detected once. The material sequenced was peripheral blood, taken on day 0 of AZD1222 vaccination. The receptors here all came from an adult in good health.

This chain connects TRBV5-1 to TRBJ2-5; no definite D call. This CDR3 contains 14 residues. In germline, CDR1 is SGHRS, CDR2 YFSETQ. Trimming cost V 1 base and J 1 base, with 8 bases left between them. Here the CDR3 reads CASSLQAAQETQYF. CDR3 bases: TGCGCCAGCAGCTTGCAGGCGGCCCAAGAGACCCAGTACTTC.

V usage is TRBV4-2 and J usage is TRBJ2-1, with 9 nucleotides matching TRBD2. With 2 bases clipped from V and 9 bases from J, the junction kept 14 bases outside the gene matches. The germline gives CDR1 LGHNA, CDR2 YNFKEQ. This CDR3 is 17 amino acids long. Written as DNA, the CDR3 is TGTGCCAGCAGCCAATTGTTCCGCGGGAGGGGCAGGAGTGAGCAGTTCTTC. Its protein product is CASSQLFRGRGRSEQFF.

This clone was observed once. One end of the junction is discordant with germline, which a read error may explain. The CDR3 DNA reads TGTGCCAGCAGTTTATCGACCGTGGGTAATCAAAAACTGTTTTTT. Its protein is CASSLSTVGNQKLFF. The V call is TRBV28, the J call TRBJ1-4; D unresolved. The germline V gene encodes CDR1 MDHEN and CDR2 SYDVKM. The CDR3 covers 15 residues.

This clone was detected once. CDR3 sequence: CASSFLLGDRGRVQPQHF. DNA of the CDR3: TGTGCCAGCAGCTTTCTATTGGGCGACAGGGGGCGCGTTCAGCCCCAGCATTTT. The chain uses TRBV12-1 and TRBJ1-5; the table assigns TRBD1, which was not confirmed against the DNA. TRBV12-1 is designated a pseudogene. The CDR3 has 18 amino acids.

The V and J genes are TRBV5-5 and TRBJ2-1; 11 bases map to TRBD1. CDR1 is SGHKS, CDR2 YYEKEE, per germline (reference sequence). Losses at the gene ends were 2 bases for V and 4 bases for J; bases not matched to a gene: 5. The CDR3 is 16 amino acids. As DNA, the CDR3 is TGTGCCAGCAGCTTAGTCGGACAGGGGGCTTACAATGAGCAGTTCTTC. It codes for CASSLVGQGAYNEQFF.

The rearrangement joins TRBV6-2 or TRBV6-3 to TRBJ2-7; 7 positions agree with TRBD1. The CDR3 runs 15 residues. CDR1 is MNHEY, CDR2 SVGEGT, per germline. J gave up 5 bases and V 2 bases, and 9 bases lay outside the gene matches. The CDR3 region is CASSYHRGSFDEQYF. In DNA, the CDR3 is TGTGCCAGCAGTTACCACAGGGGTTCCTTCGACGAGCAGTACTTC.

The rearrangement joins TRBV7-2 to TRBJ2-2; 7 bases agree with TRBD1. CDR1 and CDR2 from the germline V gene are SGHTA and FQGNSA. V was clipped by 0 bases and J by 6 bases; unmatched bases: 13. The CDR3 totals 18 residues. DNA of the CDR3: TGTGCCAGCAGCTTAGCGCGCGACAGGGCTTTCATCCCCGGGGAGCTGTTTTTT. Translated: CASSLARDRAFIPGELFF.

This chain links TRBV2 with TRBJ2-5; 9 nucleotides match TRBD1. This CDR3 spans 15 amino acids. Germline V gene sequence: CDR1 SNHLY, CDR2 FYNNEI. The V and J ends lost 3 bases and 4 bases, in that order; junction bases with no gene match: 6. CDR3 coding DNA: TGTGCCAGCAGTGACCTAACAGGGGGCTTAGAGACCCAGTACTTC. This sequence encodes CASSDLTGGLETQYF.

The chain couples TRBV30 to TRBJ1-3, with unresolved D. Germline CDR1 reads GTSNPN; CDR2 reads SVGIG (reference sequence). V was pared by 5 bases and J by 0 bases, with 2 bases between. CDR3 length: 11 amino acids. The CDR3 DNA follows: TGTGCCTGGGTCTCTGGAAACACCATATATTTT. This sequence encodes CAWVSGNTIYF.

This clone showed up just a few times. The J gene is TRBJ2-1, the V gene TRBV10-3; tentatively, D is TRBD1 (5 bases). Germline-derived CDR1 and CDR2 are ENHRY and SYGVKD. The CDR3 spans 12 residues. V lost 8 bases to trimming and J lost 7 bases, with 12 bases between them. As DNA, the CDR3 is TGTGCCATCTTAGGGGCTTTGAATGAGCAGTTCTTC. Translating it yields CAILGALNEQFF.

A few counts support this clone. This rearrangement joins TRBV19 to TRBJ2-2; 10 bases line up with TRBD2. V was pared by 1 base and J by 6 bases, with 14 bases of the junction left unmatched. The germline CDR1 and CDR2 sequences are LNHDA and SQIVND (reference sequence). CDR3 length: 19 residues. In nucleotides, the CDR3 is TGTGCCAGTAGTATAGCCGGGACTAGCGTCCTTTTCCGCTCCGGGGAGCTGTTTTTT. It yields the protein CASSIAGTSVLFRSGELFF. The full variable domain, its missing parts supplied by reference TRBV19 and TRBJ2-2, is DGGITQSPKYLFRKEGQNVTLSCEQNLNHDAMYWYRQDPGQGLRLIYYSQIVNDFQKGDIAEGYSVSREKKESFPLTVTSAQKNPTAFYLCASSIAGTSVLFRSGELFFGEGSRLTVL.

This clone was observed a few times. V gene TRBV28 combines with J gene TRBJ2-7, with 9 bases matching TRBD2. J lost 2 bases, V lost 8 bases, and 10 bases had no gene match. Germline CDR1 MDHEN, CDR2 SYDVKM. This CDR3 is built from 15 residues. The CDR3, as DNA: TGTGCCAGCTTATTGGGCCCTAGCGGGACCTACGAGCAGTACTTC. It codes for CASLLGPSGTYEQYF. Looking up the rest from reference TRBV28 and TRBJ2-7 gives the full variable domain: DVKVTQSSRYLVKRTGEKVFLECVQDMDHENMFWYRQDPGLGLRLIYFSYDVKMKEKGDIPEGYSVSREKKERFSLILESASTNQTSMYLCASLLGPSGTYEQYFGPGTRLTVT.

The CDR3 region has the DNA TGTGCCAGCAGTTCCCCCTTCAGCGGACGGGTGGAGCAGTACTTC. This encodes CASSSPFSGRVEQYF. The V and J genes are TRBV28 and TRBJ2-7; a possible D gene is TRBD2 (5 bases). CDR3 length: 15 amino acids. Per the germline V gene, CDR1 is MDHEN and CDR2 is SYDVKM. V was trimmed by 4 bases and J by 7 bases, leaving 20 bases between them.

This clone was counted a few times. This chain's CDR3 is CASSLSPTFDRLNYGYTF. The DNA for the CDR3 is TGTGCCAGCAGCTTGAGTCCGACTTTCGACAGGCTTAACTATGGCTACACCTTC. V gene TRBV5-6 combines with J gene TRBJ1-2, with D tentatively TRBD1 (6 bases). V gave up 1 base and J gave up 1 base, with 20 bases separating them. Germline assignment: CDR1 SGHDT and CDR2 YYEEEE. This CDR3 contains 18 residues.

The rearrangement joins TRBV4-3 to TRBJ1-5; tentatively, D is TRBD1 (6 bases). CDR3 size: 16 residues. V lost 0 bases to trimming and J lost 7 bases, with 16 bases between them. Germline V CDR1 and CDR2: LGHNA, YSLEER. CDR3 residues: CASSQDLGGAKQPQHF. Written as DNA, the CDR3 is TGCGCCAGCAGCCAAGATTTGGGGGGCGCCAAGCAGCCCCAGCATTTT.

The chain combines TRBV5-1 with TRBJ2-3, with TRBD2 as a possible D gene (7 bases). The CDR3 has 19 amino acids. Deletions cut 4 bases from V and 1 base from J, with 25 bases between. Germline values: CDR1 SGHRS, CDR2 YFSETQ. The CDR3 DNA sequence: TGCGCCAGCAGCCCGAAAGTCGGGGGGCTACCACTTGGCACAGATACGCAGTATTTT. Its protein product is CASSPKVGGLPLGTDTQYF.

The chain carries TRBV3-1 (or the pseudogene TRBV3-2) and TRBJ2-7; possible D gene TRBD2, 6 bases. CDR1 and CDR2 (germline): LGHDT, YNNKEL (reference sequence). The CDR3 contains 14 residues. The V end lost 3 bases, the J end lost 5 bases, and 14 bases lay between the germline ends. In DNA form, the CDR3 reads TGTGCCAGCAGCCAGCTACTAGCCCAGGACGAGCAGTACTTC. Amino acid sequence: CASSQLLAQDEQYF.

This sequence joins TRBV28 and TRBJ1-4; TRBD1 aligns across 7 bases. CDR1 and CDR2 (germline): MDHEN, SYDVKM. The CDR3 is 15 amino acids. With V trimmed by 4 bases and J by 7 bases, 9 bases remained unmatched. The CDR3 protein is CASSSPGTDIEKLFF. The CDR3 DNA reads TGTGCCAGCAGTTCCCCCGGGACAGATATTGAAAAACTGTTTTTT.

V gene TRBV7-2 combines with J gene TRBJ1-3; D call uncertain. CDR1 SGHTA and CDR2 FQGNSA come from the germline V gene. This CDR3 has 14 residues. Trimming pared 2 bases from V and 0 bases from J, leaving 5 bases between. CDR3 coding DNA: TGTGCCAGCAGCTTAAGTAACTCTGGAAACACCATATATTTT. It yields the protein CASSLSNSGNTIYF.

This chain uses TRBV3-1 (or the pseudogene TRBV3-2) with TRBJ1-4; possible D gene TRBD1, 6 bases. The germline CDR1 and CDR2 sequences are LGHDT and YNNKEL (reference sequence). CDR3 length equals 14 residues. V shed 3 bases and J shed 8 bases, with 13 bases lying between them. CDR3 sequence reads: CASSQGAPGEKLFF. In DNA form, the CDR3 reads TGTGCCAGCAGCCAGGGGGCCCCAGGGGAAAAACTGTTTTTT.

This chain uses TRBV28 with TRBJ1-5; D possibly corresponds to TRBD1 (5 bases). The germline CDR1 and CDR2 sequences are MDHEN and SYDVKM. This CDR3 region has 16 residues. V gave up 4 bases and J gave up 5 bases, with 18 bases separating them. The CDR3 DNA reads TGTGCCAGCAGTTCACACGGACAAAAGCGCGATCAGCCCCAGCATTTT. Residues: CASSSHGQKRDQPQHF.

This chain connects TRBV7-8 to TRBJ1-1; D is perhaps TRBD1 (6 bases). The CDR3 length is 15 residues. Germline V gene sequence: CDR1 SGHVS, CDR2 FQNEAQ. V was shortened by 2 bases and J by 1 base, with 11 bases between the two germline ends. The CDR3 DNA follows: TGTGCCAGCAGCTTAAGATTGACAGGGAACACTGAAGCTTTCTTT. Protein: CASSLRLTGNTEAFF.

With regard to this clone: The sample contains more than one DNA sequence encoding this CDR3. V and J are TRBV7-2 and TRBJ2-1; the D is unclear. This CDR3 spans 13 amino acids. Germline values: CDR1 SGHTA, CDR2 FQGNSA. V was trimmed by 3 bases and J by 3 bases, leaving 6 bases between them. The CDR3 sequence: CASSFIGYNEQFF. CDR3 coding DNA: TGTGCCAGCAGCTTTATCGGCTACAATGAGCAGTTCTTC.